This T cell receptor beta chain comes out of a study of PD-1 blockade in classical Hodgkin lymphoma. Across the study: A 3 mg/kg intravenous dose of nivolumab was received by patients every 2 weeks.

V lost 0 bases to trimming and J lost 3 bases, with 11 bases between them. Per the germline V gene, CDR1 is MNHNY and CDR2 is SVGAGI (reference sequence). CDR3 length: 15 amino acids. Method: immunoSEQ multiplex PCR; TCRdb's copy keeps in-frame clones and lacks some. The sample has around 53,000 clones, about three quarters seen once. Study-wide results and limits: Patients were excluded if nivolumab began under 1 year after ASCT (the autologous transplant).

Concerning this clone: Its target is not known.

The time point was: cycle 4 day 1 (C4D1), after 6 weeks of nivolumab. Each of the patients experienced relapse following autologous stem cell transplantation, and their brentuximab vedotin exposure differed. The study recorded best responses of complete response, partial response or progressive disease. The specimen was peripheral blood mononuclear cells (PBMCs), collected before the fourth cycle of nivolumab. The sequence derives from a human donor with classical Hodgkin lymphoma. V usage is TRBV6-6 and J usage is TRBJ1-1; D unresolved. CDR3: CASSYSRLGHTEAFF. DNA for the CDR3: TGTGCCAGCAGTTACTCTCGTTTAGGCCACACTGAAGCTTTCTTT.